Below, one T cell receptor (beta chain) is given with its context. Its antigen is still unknown. The PCR employed 60 Vbeta primers together with 13 Jbeta primers. The table came from immunoSEQ multiplex PCR; TCRdb's copy has only in-frame clones and leaves some out. The sample shows some 170,000 clones, 75% to 90% of them seen only once. The sample originates from a study of cytomegalovirus exposure and HLA in healthy donors. Overall study findings and caveats: The authors later linked a missense DCLRE1C variant to TCR beta V- and J-gene trimming. Judged likely to be a sequencing artifact was a cluster of highly shared sequence variants.

CDR1 is LGHNA and CDR2 is YNFKEQ in the germline V gene. The CDR3 consists of 14 residues. The V and J ends lost 0 bases and 5 bases respectively, with 9 bases between them. The rearrangement links TRBV4-2 to TRBJ2-3; no clear D gene. This TCR was sampled from a woman in her late teens or twenties in good health and CMV-seronegative. Sequencing was carried out using PBMCs. The CDR3 DNA follows: TGTGCCAGCAGCCAAGAACGAGTGAGAGATACGCAGTATTTT. Its protein product is CASSQERVRDTQYF.